This is a list of T cell receptor beta chains from one sample in a study of shared clonotypes between healthy human individuals. Generated by immunoSEQ multiplex PCR, the TCRdb table keeps only in-frame clones and is missing some. Among 2,500,000 or so clones listed, just under 95% were seen once. The sample taken for sequencing was naive CD4+ T cells from PBMCs. The receptors derive from a man aged 18 to 29 in good health. Some clones in this sample may be carry-over from other donors' samples. Each CDR3 is given with its conserved first and last residue. A D gene is named only where the DNA matches it firmly. Where a row states a size, it is once, few, many or the class of an expanded clone; other rows omit it.

CDR3 protein: CASISGTSEEKLFF; CDR3 DNA: TGTGCCAGCATCTCCGGGACCTCGGAAGAAAAACTGTTTTTT; J gene: TRBJ1-4; D gene: NA; clone size: NA; V gene: TRBV6-1
CDR3 protein: CASSLGMSWLETQYF; CDR3 DNA: TGTGCCAGCAGCTTGGGTATGTCTTGGCTGGAGACCCAGTACTTC; J gene: TRBJ2-5; D gene: NA; clone size: NA; V gene: TRBV5-8
CDR3 protein: CSVAEGEEKLFF; CDR3 DNA: TGCAGCGTTGCCGAGGGTGAAGAAAAACTGTTTTTT; J gene: TRBJ1-4; D gene: NA; clone size: NA; V gene: TRBV29-1
CDR3 protein: CASSQIVGGRSQPQHF; CDR3 DNA: TGTGCCAGCAGCCAAATAGTAGGGGGAAGGAGTCAGCCCCAGCATTTT; J gene: TRBJ1-5; D gene: NA; clone size: NA; V gene: TRBV4-2
CDR3 protein: CASSPGRVGEAFF; CDR3 DNA: TGTGCCAGCTCACCGGGGCGGGTTGGTGAAGCTTTCTTT; J gene: TRBJ1-1; D gene: NA; clone size: NA; V gene: TRBV18
CDR3 protein: CASSSGTSGSPYGGELFF; CDR3 DNA: TGTGCCAGCAGCTCCGGGACTAGCGGGAGCCCTTATGGCGGGGAGCTGTTTTTT; J gene: TRBJ2-2; D gene: TRBD2; clone size: NA; V gene: TRBV7-3
CDR3 protein: CASSGPRVYGYTF; CDR3 DNA: TGTGCCAGTAGTGGTCCCAGGGTCTATGGCTACACCTTC; J gene: TRBJ1-2; D gene: NA; clone size: NA; V gene: TRBV19
CDR3 protein: CAISEKGYNEQFF; CDR3 DNA: TGTGCCATCAGTGAAAAGGGTTACAATGAGCAGTTCTTC; J gene: TRBJ2-1; D gene: NA; clone size: NA; V gene: TRBV10-3
CDR3 protein: CASSLRDEQYF; CDR3 DNA: TGTGCCAGCAGCTTAAGGGACGAGCAGTACTTC; J gene: TRBJ2-7; D gene: NA; clone size: NA; V gene: TRBV7-8
CDR3 protein: CASSLVGRGMNTEAFF; CDR3 DNA: TGTGCCAGCAGCTTAGTGGGGCGGGGGATGAACACTGAAGCTTTCTTT; J gene: TRBJ1-1; D gene: NA; clone size: NA; V gene: TRBV11-3
CDR3 protein: CASSRDTPTNEKLFF; CDR3 DNA: TGCGCCAGCAGCCGGGACACCCCAACTAATGAAAAACTGTTTTTT; J gene: TRBJ1-4; D gene: NA; clone size: NA; V gene: TRBV5-1
CDR3 protein: CASSKRESMANEQYF; CDR3 DNA: TGTGCCAGCAGTAAGCGGGAGAGTATGGCTAACGAGCAGTACTTC; J gene: TRBJ2-7; D gene: TRBD2; clone size: NA; V gene: TRBV27
CDR3 protein: CASSTPTQAVLPQHF; CDR3 DNA: TGTGCCAGCAGCACCCCGACTCAGGCAGTTTTGCCCCAGCATTTT; J gene: TRBJ1-5; D gene: NA; clone size: NA; V gene: TRBV6-1
CDR3 protein: CASTITGVEQYF; CDR3 DNA: TGTGCCAGCACCATAACAGGGGTCGAGCAGTACTTC; J gene: TRBJ2-7; D gene: TRBD1; clone size: once; V gene: TRBV6-1